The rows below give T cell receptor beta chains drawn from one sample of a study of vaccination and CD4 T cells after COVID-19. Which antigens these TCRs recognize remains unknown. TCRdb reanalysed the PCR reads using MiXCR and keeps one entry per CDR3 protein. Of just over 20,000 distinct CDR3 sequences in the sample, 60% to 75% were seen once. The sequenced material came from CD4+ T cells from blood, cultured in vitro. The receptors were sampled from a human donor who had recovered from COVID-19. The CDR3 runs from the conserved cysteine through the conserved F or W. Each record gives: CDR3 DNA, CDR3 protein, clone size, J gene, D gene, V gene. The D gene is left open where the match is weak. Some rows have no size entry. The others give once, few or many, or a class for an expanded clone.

TGTGCCGGCAGTGATCAGGGTGGGCAGCCCCAGCATTTT,CAGSDQGGQPQHF,.,TRBJ1-5,.,TRBV2
TGTGCCACCAGCAGAGATGGCCCCTTGAACACTGAAGCTTTCTTT,CATSRDGPLNTEAFF,once,TRBJ1-1,.,TRBV15
TGCGCCAGCAGCTTGTATCGGGCAGGGGGCACTGAAGCTTTCTTT,CASSLYRAGGTEAFF,once,TRBJ1-1,TRBD1,TRBV5-1
TGTGCCAGCAGCTTCGGAGGGCCTGGTCCTTCAAGAATCCCCTACGAGCAGTACTTC,CASSFGGPGPSRIPYEQYF,.,TRBJ2-7,.,TRBV7-2
TGTGCCTGGAGTGGGCCCGGATTTTACACAGATACGCAGTATTTT,CAWSGPGFYTDTQYF,.,TRBJ2-3,.,TRBV30
TGTGCCAGCAGCTTAGTCAGGGCGAACAATCAGCCCCAGCATTTT,CASSLVRANNQPQHF,few,TRBJ1-5,.,TRBV7-2
TGCAGTGCGGACAGGGGTCGGGGTTACAATGAGCAGTTCTTC,CSADRGRGYNEQFF,.,TRBJ2-1,TRBD1,TRBV20-1
TGTGCCAGCAGTTACGGAGTAATTAATTCACCCCTCCACTTT,CASSYGVINSPLHF,.,TRBJ1-6,.,TRBV6-5
TGTGCCAGCAGCCCCCGTTTTGGGGGGCAGGACACCGGGGAGCTGTTTTTT,CASSPRFGGQDTGELFF,.,TRBJ2-2,.,TRBV7-6
TGTGCCAGCTCACCACCAGAAGAGACCCAGTACTTC,CASSPPEETQYF,.,TRBJ2-5,.,TRBV18
TGCAGCGTTGATGGGGTCACTGAAGCTTTCTTT,CSVDGVTEAFF,.,TRBJ1-1,.,TRBV29-1